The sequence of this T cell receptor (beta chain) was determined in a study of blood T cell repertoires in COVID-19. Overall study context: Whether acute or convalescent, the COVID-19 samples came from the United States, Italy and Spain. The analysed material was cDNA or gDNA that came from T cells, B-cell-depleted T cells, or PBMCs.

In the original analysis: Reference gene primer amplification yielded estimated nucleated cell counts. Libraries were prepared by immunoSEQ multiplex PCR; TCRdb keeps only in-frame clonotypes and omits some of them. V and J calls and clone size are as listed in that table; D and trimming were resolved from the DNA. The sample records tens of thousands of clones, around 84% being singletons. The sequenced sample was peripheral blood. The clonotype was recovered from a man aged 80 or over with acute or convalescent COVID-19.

CDR3 sequence: CASSWDRERTPITGELFF. The CDR3 bases are TGTGCCAGCAGTTGGGACAGGGAACGGACCCCAATCACCGGGGAGCTGTTTTTT. This chain uses TRBV27 with TRBJ2-2; 9 bases agree with TRBD1. Germline CDR1 reads MNHEY; CDR2 reads SMNVEV (reference sequence). CDR3 length: 18 amino acids. V lost 4 bases, J lost 4 bases, and 13 bases stayed unmatched.